The present T cell receptor beta chain was sequenced within a study of T cells in Graves' hyperthyroidism and ophthalmopathy. The study, taken as a whole, reports: A 13 V-J model separated ophthalmopathy from stable hyperthyroidism.

The table lists this clonotype with many counts. No antigen is known for it. The CDR3 has 14 amino acids. In germline, CDR1 is DFQATT, CDR2 SNEGSKA (reference sequence). With 6 bases removed from V and 3 bases from J, the gap between germline ends came to 18 bases. Regions amplified from RNA transcripts were the TCR beta CDR3 regions. The primer set for the first-round RT-PCR of the TCR CDR3 was HTBI. TCRdb reanalysed the multiplex PCR reads using MiXCR and keeps one entry per CDR3 protein. The table includes roughly 600,000 distinct CDR3 sequences, 14% detected once. Among ophthalmopathy patients, the Clinical Activity Score reached at least 3, the NOSPECS grade reached at least 4, and duration remained under 3 months. Roughly 10 ml of fresh peripheral blood supplied the PBMCs.

This clonotype was obtained from a woman in her forties or fifties with Graves' ophthalmopathy. The genes are TRBV20-1 and TRBJ2-7, with D maybe TRBD2 (7 bases). The sequencing sample was made of blood. The CDR3 spells CSADRGAGNYEQYF. DNA for the CDR3: TGCAGTGCCGACCGGGGGGCAGGCAACTACGAGCAGTACTTC.